These 6 T cell receptor beta chains share one sample of origin, sequenced in a study of T cells after yellow fever vaccination. One entry per CDR3 protein results from TCRdb running MiXCR on the 5' RACE reads. In the table there are hundreds of thousands of distinct CDR3 sequences, less than 15% of which are singletons. The material sequenced was PBMCs, taken on the day of the yellow fever booster vaccination. Source of these receptors: a young man who received the YFV17D yellow fever vaccine.

In this sample, this clonotype turned up a few times. The chain joins TRBV27 to TRBJ2-2, with TRBD2 identical over 11 bases. The CDR3 has 18 residues. Germline V gene lookup returns CDR1 MNHEY and CDR2 SMNVEV (reference sequence). After removal of 5 bases from V and 3 bases from J, the junction contained 11 bases not matched to a gene. The DNA for the CDR3 is TGTGCCAGCAGTCCCGAGACTAGCGGGATGTTCGACACCGGGGAGCTGTTTTTT. Amino acids: CASSPETSGMFDTGELFF.

This clonotype was counted a few times. This chain joins TRBV7-2 and TRBJ2-7; 8 bases match TRBD2. Trimming at V came to 3 bases and at J to 0 bases, leaving 7 bases not matched to a gene. Germline CDR1 reads SGHTA; CDR2 reads FQGNSA. CDR3 length equals 16 residues. CDR3: CASSLGSGLGSYEQYF. In DNA, the CDR3 is TGTGCCAGCAGCTTGGGCTCGGGACTAGGCTCCTACGAGCAGTACTTC.

This clonotype appeared a few times. The CDR3, as DNA: TGTGCCAGCAGGGATGCCTTAGGGGAGAGGACCGGGGAGCTGTTTTTT. Amino acid sequence: CASRDALGERTGELFF. The chain carries TRBV7-9 and TRBJ2-2; D may be TRBD1 or TRBD2 (5 bases each). The germline V gene has CDR1 SEHNR and CDR2 FQNEAQ (reference sequence). Trimming shortened V by 6 bases and J by 5 bases, and 19 bases separated the two germline ends. The CDR3 has 16 residues.

The chain recombines TRBV20-1 with TRBJ2-2; D possibly corresponds to TRBD2 (5 bases). The germline V and J ends were trimmed by 0 bases and 5 bases, with 10 bases remaining between them. The V gene's germline CDR1 is DFQATT and CDR2 SNEGSKA (reference sequence). The CDR3 extends over 14 amino acids. The CDR3, as DNA: TGCAGTGCTAGAGATAAACTAGTTACCGGGGAGCTGTTTTTT. Amino acids: CSARDKLVTGELFF.

The chain combines TRBV24-1 with TRBJ2-5; TRBD1 is a possible D gene (6 bases). Germline CDR1 KGHDR, CDR2 SFDVKD. V was shortened by 4 bases and J by 5 bases, with 13 bases between the two germline ends. CDR3 length: 14 residues. CDR3 region: CATSDPLTGETQYF. CDR3 bases: TGTGCCACCAGTGACCCTTTAACAGGGGAGACCCAGTACTTC.

This clonotype was counted only a few times. In DNA form, the CDR3 reads TGCGCCAGCAGCTCAACGACAGGGGCGGACACCGGGGAGCTGTTTTTT. The encoded protein is CASSSTTGADTGELFF. The chain recombines TRBV5-1 with TRBJ2-2, with 8 bases matching TRBD1. V gave up 3 bases and J gave up 3 bases; unmatched junction bases: 7. The CDR3 is made up of 16 amino acids. The V gene's germline CDR1 is SGHRS and CDR2 YFSETQ.